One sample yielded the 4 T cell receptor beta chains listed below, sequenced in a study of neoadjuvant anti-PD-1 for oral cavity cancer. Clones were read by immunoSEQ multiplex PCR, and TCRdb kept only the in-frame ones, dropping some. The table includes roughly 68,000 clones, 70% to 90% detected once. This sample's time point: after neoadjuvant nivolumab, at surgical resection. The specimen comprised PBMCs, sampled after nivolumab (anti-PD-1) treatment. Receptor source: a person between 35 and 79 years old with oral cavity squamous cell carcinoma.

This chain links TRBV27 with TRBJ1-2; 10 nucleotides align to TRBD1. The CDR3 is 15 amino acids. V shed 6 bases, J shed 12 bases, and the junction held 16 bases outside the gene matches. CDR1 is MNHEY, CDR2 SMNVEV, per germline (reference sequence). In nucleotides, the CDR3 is TGTGCCAGCAGCCTCCGAAGGGACAGGGGTGGGCGGCACACCTTC. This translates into CASSLRRDRGGRHTF.

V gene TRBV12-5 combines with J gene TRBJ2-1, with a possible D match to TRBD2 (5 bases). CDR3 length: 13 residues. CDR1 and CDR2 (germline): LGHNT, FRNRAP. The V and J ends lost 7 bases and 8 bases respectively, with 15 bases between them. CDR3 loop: CASAPRGFDEQFF. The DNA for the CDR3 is TGTGCTAGTGCCCCCCGGGGATTCGATGAGCAGTTCTTC.

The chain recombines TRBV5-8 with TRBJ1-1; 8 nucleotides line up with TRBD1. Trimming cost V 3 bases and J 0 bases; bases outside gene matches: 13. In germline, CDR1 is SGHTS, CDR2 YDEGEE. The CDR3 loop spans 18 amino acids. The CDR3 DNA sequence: TGTGCCAGCAGCTCACAGGGGGTGCTCGCCCAACTGAACACTGAAGCTTTCTTT. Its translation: CASSSQGVLAQLNTEAFF.

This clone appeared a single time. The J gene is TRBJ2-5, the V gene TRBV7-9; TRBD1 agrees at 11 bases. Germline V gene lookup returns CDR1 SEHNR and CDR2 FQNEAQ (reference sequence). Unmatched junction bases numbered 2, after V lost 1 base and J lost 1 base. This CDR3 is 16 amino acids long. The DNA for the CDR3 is TGTGCCAGCAGCTTAGGGACAGGGGGCTTCCAAGAGACCCAGTACTTC. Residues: CASSLGTGGFQETQYF.